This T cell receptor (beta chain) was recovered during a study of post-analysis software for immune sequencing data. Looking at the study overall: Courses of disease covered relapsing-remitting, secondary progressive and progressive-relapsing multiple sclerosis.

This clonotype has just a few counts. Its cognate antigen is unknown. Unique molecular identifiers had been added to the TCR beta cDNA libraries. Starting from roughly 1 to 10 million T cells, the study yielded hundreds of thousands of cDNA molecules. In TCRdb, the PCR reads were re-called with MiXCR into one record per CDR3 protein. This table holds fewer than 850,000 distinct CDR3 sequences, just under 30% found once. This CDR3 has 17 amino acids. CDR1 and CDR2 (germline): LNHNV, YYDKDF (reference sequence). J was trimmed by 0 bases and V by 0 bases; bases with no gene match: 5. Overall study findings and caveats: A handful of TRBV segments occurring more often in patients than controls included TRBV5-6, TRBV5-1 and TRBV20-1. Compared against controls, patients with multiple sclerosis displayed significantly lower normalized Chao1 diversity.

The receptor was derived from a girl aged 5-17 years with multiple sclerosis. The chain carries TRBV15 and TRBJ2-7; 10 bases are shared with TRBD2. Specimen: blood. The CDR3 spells CATSRDFGTSVSYEQYF. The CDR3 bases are TGTGCCACCAGCAGAGATTTCGGGACTAGCGTCTCCTACGAGCAGTACTTC.